This TCR beta chain is from a study of T cells in Graves' hyperthyroidism and ophthalmopathy (dated by TCRdb to between 2019 and 2020). General notes on the study: Peripheral blood samples were taken at initial diagnosis, before any treatment was given. In several Graves' hyperthyroidism patients, the study also compared T-cell repertoires from thyroid tissue with T-cell repertoires from blood. To identify TCR V-J signatures that set the groups apart, the researchers used a discovery cohort of about a hundred patients, made up of roughly 45 with Graves' ophthalmopathy and some 58 with stable Graves' hyperthyroidism. The paper reports TCR Vbeta CDR3 sequencing of approximately 130 peripheral blood samples: over 40 ophthalmopathy, fewer than 85 hyperthyroidism and 17 progressor patients. Prospective prediction of ophthalmopathy was tested in an independent validation cohort consisting of some 20 hyperthyroidism patients and about 17 patients who later progressed to ophthalmopathy. After blood sampling, hyperthyroidism patients were treated with methimazole at a starting dose of 30 mg daily, and ophthalmopathy patients were treated with high-dose intravenous methylprednisolone. The 80 to 100 discovery patients were randomly divided into training and test sets at a 7:3 ratio. General findings and caveats noted by the study authors: Most expanded thyroid clonotypes (frequency above 0.001) were also found in blood, which suggests that blood repertoires may mirror thyroid immune responses. Sample size was not statistically predetermined, and blinding of investigators to group allocation was not performed. In validation, the model predicted progression to ophthalmopathy a median of about 6.8 months before onset, with over 60% sensitivity and around 76% specificity. A 13 V-J signature model separated ophthalmopathy from stable hyperthyroidism, with nearly 90% sensitivity and around 84% specificity in cross-validation and 80%/75% in testing.

In the ophthalmopathy patients, disease was moderately to severely active, with a Clinical Activity Score of 3 or more, a NOSPECS grade of 4 or more, and a duration of less than 3 months. Exclusion was applied to patients with uncontrolled infections, other autoimmune diseases, pregnancy or lactation. Diagnoses were established on the basis of clinical symptoms, serum thyroxine and TRAb, thyroid ultrasound, and orbital computed tomography. PBMCs were separated from 10 ml of fresh peripheral blood using Ficoll-Paque density gradient centrifugation. Total RNA was extracted with Trizol reagent, and quality was checked on an Agilent 2100 Bioanalyzer. As regards this clonotype: Which antigen it targets is not known. One base away there is no much larger clone; base qualities are not given.

The CDR1 and CDR2 encoded by the germline V gene (reference sequence) are LGHDT and YNNKEL. V sheds 2 bases and J sheds 0 bases, leaving 8 bases between their ends. From the cysteine up to the phenylalanine, the CDR3 has a length of 15 residues. Just the 45-base CDR3 DNA is kept, in frame starting at base 1. The TCR beta CDR3 regions were amplified from RNA transcripts. For the first round of RT-PCR on the TCR CDR3, the HTBI primer set was used together with the Qiagen OneStep RT-PCR kit. The libraries were constructed in a second round of multiplex PCR and then size-selected and purified. Paired-end sequencing of the libraries was performed with 100 bp reads on an Illumina HiSeq2000. The original pipeline was this. SOAPnuke was used to process the raw data, throwing out any read that contained adapters or uncalled bases, had a mean Phred below 15, or lacked an exact constant-primer or identifier match. COPE v1.2.5 was used to merge the high-quality paired reads, and each unique nucleotide sequence was defined as a clonotype. MiTCR v1.1 was used to align the clonotypes against IMGT TRBV, TRBD and TRBJ reference segments. The analysis was restricted to V-J combinations with a frequency above 0.0001, which together covered roughly 99% of the repertoires. A TCS score was defined as the ratio of F50 (clonal expansion) to E x V (chaos), with BLOSUM62-based TCRdist applied between CDR3 peptides within each V-J. Welch's t-statistics and random forest reduced 514 V-J features to 13, which were used in a naive Bayes classifier (R e1071). TCRdb reworked the public reads: Q25 trimming with fastp, MiXCR clone assembly, productive beta chains retained. Merged by CDR3 protein, the rows form single entries marked with the most common genes and DNA. These V and J calls derive from TCRdb rather than the authors' analysis. The sample data list 500,000 to 550,000 distinct CDR3 sequences, and about 20% of these were observed just once. Together, the top ten hold over 45% of the sample.

Recombination connected TRBV3-1 to TRBJ1-5, with no D gene named confidently. This clonotype was sampled from a man between 40 and 49 years old with Graves' ophthalmopathy. Sequencing input: blood. The CDR3 protein is CASSQNPISNQPQHF. The base sequence is TGTGCCAGCAGCCAAAATCCAATTAGCAATCAGCCCCAGCATTTT.